The rows below give T cell receptor beta chains drawn from one sample of a study of a mutant IDH1 vaccine in newly diagnosed glioma. The table came from immunoSEQ multiplex PCR; TCRdb's copy has only in-frame clones and leaves some out. The data contain 30,000 to 40,000 clones, 81% of them seen just once; the ten biggest clones take up 5% to 5.5%. For these TCRs, the target antigens are not known. The sequencing here drew on PBMCs, taken from a glioma patient whose treatment included an IDH1 peptide vaccine. These receptors were obtained from a man aged 40-49 years with glioma. Both conserved end residues are part of each CDR3. Fields, in order: clone size, J gene, V gene, D gene, CDR3 protein, CDR3 DNA. The D gene is left open where the match is weak. Clone size is not always given. Where it is, it says once, few, many or a class for expanded clones.

clone_size: few; j_call: TRBJ2-2; v_call: TRBV2; d_call: -; cdr3_aa: CASSIRTSNTGELFF; cdr3_nt: TGTGCCAGCAGCATAAGGACATCGAACACCGGGGAGCTGTTTTTT
clone_size: -; j_call: TRBJ2-7; v_call: TRBV5-4; d_call: TRBD2; cdr3_aa: CASSLGTSGIYEQYF; cdr3_nt: TGTGCCAGCAGCCTAGGGACTAGCGGTATCTACGAGCAGTACTTC
clone_size: -; j_call: TRBJ2-7; v_call: TRBV5-5; d_call: -; cdr3_aa: CASSLQSPYEQYF; cdr3_nt: TGTGCCAGCAGCTTACAGTCTCCCTACGAGCAGTACTTC
clone_size: few; j_call: TRBJ1-1; v_call: TRBV7-9; d_call: TRBD1; cdr3_aa: CASSIYRGNTEAFF; cdr3_nt: TGTGCCAGCAGCATCTACAGGGGGAACACTGAAGCTTTCTTT
clone_size: -; j_call: TRBJ1-2; v_call: TRBV27; d_call: TRBD1; cdr3_aa: CASSPGQGRAYGYTF; cdr3_nt: TGTGCCAGCAGTCCAGGACAGGGCCGTGCCTATGGCTACACCTTC
clone_size: -; j_call: TRBJ1-2; v_call: TRBV4-3; d_call: -; cdr3_aa: CASSQEGFGYTF; cdr3_nt: TGCGCCAGCAGCCAAGAAGGGTTCGGCTACACCTTC
clone_size: once; j_call: TRBJ2-7; v_call: TRBV10-1; d_call: TRBD1; cdr3_aa: CASRPGTGHYEQYF; cdr3_nt: TGCGCCAGCAGGCCCGGGACAGGTCACTACGAGCAGTACTTC
clone_size: -; j_call: TRBJ1-6; v_call: TRBV5-1; d_call: TRBD1; cdr3_aa: CASREGAGDSPLHF; cdr3_nt: TGCGCCAGCAGGGAGGGGGCAGGCGATTCACCCCTCCACTTT
clone_size: once; j_call: TRBJ2-1; v_call: TRBV25-1; d_call: -; cdr3_aa: CASCTSLVEQFF; cdr3_nt: TGTGCCAGCTGTACTAGCTTGGTTGAGCAGTTCTTC
clone_size: -; j_call: TRBJ2-5; v_call: TRBV15; d_call: -; cdr3_aa: CATSSIGGETQYF; cdr3_nt: TGTGCCACCAGCAGTATTGGGGGAGAGACCCAGTACTTC
clone_size: -; j_call: TRBJ2-7; v_call: TRBV6-1; d_call: -; cdr3_aa: CASSEREQYF; cdr3_nt: TGTGCCAGCAGTGAACGGGAGCAGTACTTC
clone_size: -; j_call: TRBJ1-5; v_call: TRBV5-5; d_call: TRBD1; cdr3_aa: CASSLDRGGNQPQHF; cdr3_nt: TGTGCCAGCAGCCTGGACAGGGGAGGCAATCAGCCCCAGCATTTT
clone_size: -; j_call: TRBJ2-4; v_call: TRBV29-1; d_call: -; cdr3_aa: CSVTSNLAKNIQYF; cdr3_nt: TGCAGCGTGACGAGCAATTTAGCCAAAAACATTCAGTACTTC
clone_size: -; j_call: TRBJ1-1; v_call: TRBV19; d_call: TRBD1; cdr3_aa: CASSIVGGRSGTEAFF; cdr3_nt: TGTGCCAGTAGTATAGTAGGGGGCAGATCGGGCACTGAAGCTTTCTTT
clone_size: -; j_call: TRBJ2-2; v_call: TRBV2; d_call: TRBD1; cdr3_aa: CASSEPRTGGAGELFF; cdr3_nt: TGTGCCAGCAGTGAGCCCCGGACAGGGGGGGCCGGGGAGCTGTTTTTT
clone_size: -; j_call: TRBJ2-2; v_call: TRBV9; d_call: TRBD1; cdr3_aa: CASSVGQGAWELFF; cdr3_nt: TGTGCCAGCAGCGTAGGGCAGGGGGCCTGGGAGCTGTTTTTT
clone_size: medium-sized; j_call: TRBJ2-7; v_call: TRBV7-9; d_call: -; cdr3_aa: CASSPTAVAGTGEQYF; cdr3_nt: TGTGCCAGCAGCCCCACGGCTGTTGCGGGAACGGGCGAGCAGTACTTC
clone_size: -; j_call: TRBJ1-6; v_call: TRBV5-4; d_call: -; cdr3_aa: CASSSRDGHNSPLHF; cdr3_nt: TGTGCCAGCAGCTCCCGGGACGGACATAATTCACCCCTCCACTTT
clone_size: -; j_call: TRBJ2-7; v_call: TRBV30; d_call: TRBD1; cdr3_aa: CAWGDRGYEQYF; cdr3_nt: TGTGCCTGGGGGGACAGGGGCTACGAGCAGTACTTC
clone_size: once; j_call: TRBJ2-3; v_call: TRBV7-2; d_call: TRBD1; cdr3_aa: CASSLVPRQGNTDTQYF; cdr3_nt: TGTGCCAGCAGCTTAGTTCCCAGACAGGGGAACACAGATACGCAGTATTTT
clone_size: -; j_call: TRBJ2-3; v_call: TRBV29-1; d_call: -; cdr3_aa: CSGSQGTVTDTQYF; cdr3_nt: TGCAGCGGATCACAGGGTACCGTCACAGATACGCAGTATTTT
clone_size: -; j_call: TRBJ2-7; v_call: TRBV2; d_call: -; cdr3_aa: CASRVGEVEQYF; cdr3_nt: TGTGCCAGCCGCGTTGGGGAGGTGGAGCAGTACTTC